These 16 T cell receptor beta chains were all obtained from the same sample, sequenced in a study of T cell responses to AZD1222 COVID-19 vaccine. Sequenced by immunoSEQ multiplex PCR; TCRdb stores in-frame clones only, minus some. The repertoire has tens of thousands of clones, 80% to 90% of them found once; the top ten carry about a tenth. The sequenced sample was peripheral blood, obtained on day 0 of MenACWY control vaccination. The receptor source for this set is an adult in good health.

The CDR3 sequence is CASNEDPRDTEAFF. The CDR3 region has the DNA TGTGCCAGCAACGAGGACCCAAGGGACACTGAAGCTTTCTTT. The V call is TRBV6-5, the J call TRBJ1-1; D remains unclear. The CDR3 spans 14 residues. Trimming took 7 bases from V and 3 from J, leaving 15 bases between them. In germline, CDR1 is MNHEY, CDR2 SVGAGI.

This clone has just one count. The chain couples TRBV19 to TRBJ1-6; D is uncertain. The CDR3 loop spans 14 amino acids. V lost 6 bases and J lost 8, with 14 bases in between. Germline assignment: CDR1 LNHDA and CDR2 SQIVND (reference sequence). In DNA, the CDR3 is TGTGCCAGTAGGGAGGAGACCATGCATTCACCCCTCCACTTT. This translates into CASREETMHSPLHF.

The sample holds a few counts of this clone. The J gene is TRBJ2-7, the V gene TRBV3-1 (or the pseudogene TRBV3-2); 7 nucleotides agree with TRBD1. V dropped 0 bases and J dropped 4; count of bases not matched to a gene: 6. The CDR3 is 15 amino acids. Looked up from germline, CDR1 is LGHDT and CDR2 is YNNKEL (reference sequence). The CDR3: CASSQDRGGRYEQYF. The DNA for the CDR3 is TGTGCCAGCAGCCAAGATAGAGGGGGCAGGTACGAGCAGTACTTC.

This sequence joins TRBV19 and TRBJ1-1; D ambiguous. Germline loops: CDR1 LNHDA, CDR2 SQIVND (reference sequence). V dropped 2 bases and J dropped 7 bases, with 5 bases sitting between them. The CDR3 runs 11 residues. CDR3 nucleotide sequence: TGTGCCAGTAGTATAAACCGTGAAGCTTTCTTT. It is translated as CASSINREAFF.

This clone occurred a few times. This sequence joins TRBV28 and TRBJ1-2; D unresolved. The CDR3 sequence is 12 residues long. Looked up from germline, CDR1 is MDHEN and CDR2 is SYDVKM. Between the trimmed V and J ends, which lost 10 bases and 0 bases, there was a span of 9 bases. The CDR3 here is CATELANYGYTF. DNA of the CDR3: TGTGCCACAGAACTAGCTAACTATGGCTACACCTTC.

J is TRBJ2-5 and V is TRBV9; 7 bases fit TRBD1. CDR3 size: 14 residues. With 4 bases clipped from V and 2 bases from J, the junction kept 5 bases outside the gene matches. Per the germline V gene, CDR1 is SGDLS and CDR2 is YYNGEE. Here the CDR3 reads CASSTMGQQETQYF. The DNA of the CDR3 is TGTGCCAGCAGCACTATGGGACAGCAAGAGACCCAGTACTTC.

This clone was observed a single time. J is TRBJ2-5 and V is TRBV5-4; D is perhaps TRBD1 (6 bases). Germline V gives CDR1 SGHNT, CDR2 YYREEE (reference sequence). CDR3 size: 16 residues. Trimming took off 0 bases at V and 0 bases at J, with 12 bases between the two ends. Here the CDR3 reads CASSLGWGQYQETQYF. The CDR3 DNA is TGTGCCAGCAGCTTGGGGTGGGGGCAGTACCAAGAGACCCAGTACTTC.

DNA for the CDR3: TGTGCCAGTAGTCGGGCACCGTCAGTTCCCGGGGAGCTGTTTTTT. As protein: CASSRAPSVPGELFF. V usage is TRBV19 and J usage is TRBJ2-2; no clear D gene. V was trimmed by 5 bases and J by 6 bases, leaving 16 bases between them. CDR1 is LNHDA and CDR2 is SQIVND in the germline V gene (reference sequence). The CDR3 has 15 amino acids.

The chain joins TRBV7-9 to TRBJ1-2, with D unresolved. Trimming took 3 bases from V and 4 from J, leaving 12 bases between them. Germline V gene sequence: CDR1 SEHNR, CDR2 FQNEAQ (reference sequence). The CDR3 length is 14 residues. CDR3 loop: CASSLVSQVYGYTF. Written as DNA, the CDR3 is TGTGCCAGCAGCTTGGTATCCCAAGTCTATGGCTACACCTTC.

The rearrangement joins TRBV29-1 to TRBJ1-1; TRBD1 might be the D (6 bases). Germline assignment: CDR1 SQVTM and CDR2 ANQGSEA. V was clipped by 3 bases and J by 1 base, with 9 bases between them. This CDR3 has 13 amino acids. The CDR3 DNA sequence: TGCAGCGTTGAGGGACAAACGAACACTGAAGCTTTCTTT. Residues: CSVEGQTNTEAFF.

The V gene is TRBV12-3 or TRBV12-4, the J gene TRBJ1-2; D call uncertain. The CDR3 runs 11 residues. V lost 4 bases, J lost 4 bases, and 4 bases lay in between. The CDR3 is CASSSLYGYTF. The DNA for the CDR3 is TGTGCCAGCAGTTCCCTCTATGGCTACACCTTC.

This clone occurred a few times. This chain's CDR3 is CASSSPTGRVNQPQHF. In DNA form, the CDR3 reads TGTGCCAGTAGTTCTCCGACAGGGAGGGTTAATCAGCCCCAGCATTTT. V gene TRBV19 combines with J gene TRBJ1-5; 7 bases match TRBD1. The trim removed 5 bases at V and 4 bases at J, leaving 11 bases unmatched. The CDR3 totals 16 residues. CDR1 is LNHDA and CDR2 is SQIVND in the germline V gene (reference sequence).

This chain joins TRBV7-2 and TRBJ2-1, with 12 bases aligning to TRBD2. The CDR3 has 15 amino acids. J lost 4 bases, V lost 5 bases, and 3 bases had no gene match. Looked up from germline, CDR1 is SGHTA and CDR2 is FQGNSA. CDR3 nucleotides: TGTGCCAGCAGCCCGGGACTAGCGGGTTACAATGAGCAGTTCTTC. Translation gives CASSPGLAGYNEQFF.

This clone showed up just once. This chain joins TRBV6-1 and TRBJ2-1, with unresolved D. CDR1 and CDR2 from the germline V gene are MNHNS and SASEGT. CDR3 length: 15 residues. Trimming pared 3 bases from V and 3 bases from J, leaving 12 bases between. Written as DNA, the CDR3 is TGTGCCAGCAGTGAGAGTCGACATGGCTACAATGAGCAGTTCTTC. Protein: CASSESRHGYNEQFF.

J is TRBJ1-4 and V is TRBV7-2; D unresolved. V lost 5 bases, J lost 8 bases, and 15 bases lay in between. Germline V gene data show CDR1 as SGHTA and CDR2 as FQGNSA. The CDR3 contains 14 residues. The CDR3 loop is CASSHAGYREKLFF. The DNA of the CDR3 is TGTGCCAGCAGCCACGCGGGATATCGGGAAAAACTGTTTTTT.

The chain is built from TRBV7-9 and TRBJ1-4, with D uncertain. CDR1 and CDR2 (germline): SEHNR, FQNEAQ (reference sequence). This CDR3 is built from 14 residues. V lost 2 bases and J lost 4, with 8 bases in between. CDR3: CASSLNSVNEKLFF. Written as DNA, the CDR3 is TGTGCCAGCAGCTTAAACTCAGTTAATGAAAAACTGTTTTTT.